The clone carrying this T cell receptor (beta chain) is called medium-sized based on its frequency. Its antigen is still unknown. This sample stems from a study of CXCR3-negative and CXCR3-positive naive CD8 T cells. Findings and limits, study-wide: Once cells were cryopreserved, CXCR3 expression went down partly, and most assays used fresh PBMCs.

Looked up from germline, CDR1 is SGHAT and CDR2 is FQNNGV. This CDR3 is 14 amino acids long. 5' RACE with UMI labels generated the TRB cDNA libraries. TCRdb reanalyzed the 5' RACE reads and collapses them to one entry per CDR3 protein, without DNA. The sample's table shows about 41,000 distinct CDR3 sequences. The TCR was taken from a human donor in good health. Some clones in this sample may be carry-over from other donors' samples. The sample consisted of naive CXCR3- CD8+ T cells from blood. Subset noted: CD45RO-CCR7+CD27+CD95- naive CD8+ T cells lacking CXCR3 (TNR3-). The rearrangement uses TRBV11-2 and TRBJ1-4; the TCRdb D gene call, TRBD1, has no DNA to confirm it. This CDR3 is CASSQWGGLEKLFF.